A selection of T cell receptor beta chains follows, all from one sample in a study of blood T cell repertoires in COVID-19. Generated by immunoSEQ multiplex PCR, the TCRdb table keeps only in-frame clones and is missing some. The table lists approximately 90,000 clones, around 87% of them singletons, with 17% in the top ten. Sequences were obtained from peripheral blood. The receptor source for this set is a human donor in a cohort sampled during active COVID-19. CDR3s include the opening cysteine and the closing phenylalanine or tryptophan. D genes are given only for firm matches. Clone size is given for some rows only: seen once, a few or many times, or a class if the clone is expanded.

V,size,J,D,CDR3,DNA
TRBV18,NA,TRBJ2-1,TRBD1,CASTRDRVDNEQFF,TGTGCCAGCACCCGGGACAGGGTAGACAATGAGCAGTTCTTC
TRBV5-1,NA,TRBJ1-2,TRBD1,CASSAGTGYGYTF,TGCGCCAGCAGCGCCGGGACAGGGTACGGCTACACCTTC
TRBV4-1,NA,TRBJ2-7,NA,CASSQVEGGAYEQYF,TGCGCCAGCAGCCAAGTAGAAGGGGGGGCCTACGAGCAGTACTTC
TRBV28,NA,TRBJ1-5,NA,CASSDGGGGYQPQHF,TGTGCCAGCAGTGACGGGGGGGGTGGGTATCAGCCCCAGCATTTT
TRBV4-1,NA,TRBJ1-5,NA,CASSQGGQPQHF,TGCGCCAGCAGCCAAGGCGGTCAGCCCCAGCATTTT
TRBV12-3/TRBV12-4,NA,TRBJ2-7,NA,CASSYRDEQYF,TGTGCCAGCAGCTACAGGGACGAGCAGTACTTC
TRBV19,NA,TRBJ1-4,NA,CATKKGGAFEKLFF,TGTGCCACCAAGAAGGGGGGGGCCTTTGAAAAACTGTTTTTT
TRBV30,NA,TRBJ1-1,NA,CAWSEGTRTEAFF,TGTGCCTGGAGTGAGGGGACTAGGACTGAAGCTTTCTTT
TRBV3-1/TRBV3-2,once,TRBJ1-2,NA,CASSFRRAGGYTF,TGTGCCAGCAGCTTCCGGAGGGCGGGTGGCTACACCTTC
TRBV7-3,NA,TRBJ2-3,NA,CASSPQSESRQYF,TGTGCCAGCAGCCCCCAAAGCGAGTCGAGGCAGTATTTT